This TCR beta chain was recorded in a study of T cell clonotyping in hematopoietic cell transplantation. Regarding this clone: The target antigen is unknown.

CDR1 is SGHNT and CDR2 is YYREEE in the germline V gene (reference sequence). Trimming removed 3 bases from V and 0 bases from J, with 10 bases in between. The CDR3 length is 16 residues. Study-level results: At the given depth, recipient repertoires were over 95% de novo clonotypes. Recipient TCR diversity dropped after transplant; expanded clonotypes rose from day 30 to 180. Broader posttransplant TCR repertoire diversity was predicted by graft donor and pretransplant recipient Inverse Simpson Index values.

Sequencing was performed with immunoSEQ multiplex PCR; in TCRdb, only in-frame clones are kept and a portion is missing. Here the sample spans around 17,000 clones, around nine tenths being singletons. This sequence joins TRBV5-4 and TRBJ2-6; D is ambiguous. The TCR originated in a man between 35 and 55 years old in good health. Some clones in this sample may be carry-over from other donors' samples. Sequencing was done on a sample of peripheral blood mononuclear cells. CDR3 nucleotide sequence: TGTGCCAGCAGCTCACTTGTAGGCTCTGGGGCCAACGTCCTGACTTTC. Residues: CASSSLVGSGANVLTF.